There are a few counts of the clone carrying this TCR beta chain. Its antigen is currently unknown. This specimen comes from a study of post-analysis software for immune sequencing data. Study at large: As for disease course, relapsing-remitting, secondary progressive and progressive-relapsing multiple sclerosis were all included.

Researchers reported that TCR beta cDNA libraries carried unique molecular identifiers. The authors obtained approximately 460,000 cDNA molecules from roughly 1.1 to 9.2 million T cells. TCRdb re-called the PCR reads through MiXCR, storing one row per CDR3 protein. In the table there are some 370,000 distinct CDR3 sequences, 30% to 45% of which are singletons. V was shortened by 0 bases and J by 4 bases, with 6 bases between the two germline ends. This CDR3 spans 13 amino acids. Germline assignment: CDR1 MNHEY and CDR2 SVGAGI. Study outcomes and limitations: In patients, TRBV5-6, TRBV5-1 and TRBV20-1 belonged to five or six TRBV segments found more frequently than in controls. The authors found that F measure strongly co-clustered same-batch samples. Significantly decreased normalized Chao1 diversity was recorded for multiple sclerosis patients relative to controls.

Sequencing was carried out using blood. V and J are TRBV6-5 and TRBJ1-2; tentatively, D is TRBD1 (5 bases). The sequence was collected from a girl under 18 with multiple sclerosis. CDR3 amino acids: CASSYSGRYGYTF. The CDR3 region has the DNA TGTGCCAGCAGTTACTCGGGGCGCTATGGCTACACCTTC.